Following are 23 T cell receptor beta chains from one sample sequenced in a study of T cells in Graves' hyperthyroidism and ophthalmopathy. TCR beta CDR3 regions were amplified from RNA. HTBI primers were employed in a first-round RT-PCR of the TCR CDR3. MiXCR was run by TCRdb on the multiplex PCR reads, yielding one entry per CDR3 protein. The data hold about 300,000 distinct CDR3 sequences, with less than 20% observed a single time. Source material: blood. Receptors were obtained from a man aged 45-65 years with Graves' ophthalmopathy.

This clonotype was observed many times. This chain links TRBV11-2 with TRBJ2-3, with 8 nucleotides matching TRBD2. CDR3 length equals 16 residues. Germline V gene lookup returns CDR1 SGHAT and CDR2 FQNNGV. Unmatched junction bases numbered 6, after V lost 0 bases and J lost 4 bases. For the CDR3, the DNA is TGTGCCAGCAGCTTAGAAGCGGGAGTAGTCCCAGATACGCAGTATTTT. Protein: CASSLEAGVVPDTQYF.

J is TRBJ2-7 and V is TRBV19; TRBD1 aligns across 9 bases. Germline V gene data show CDR1 as LNHDA and CDR2 as SQIVND (reference sequence). With 5 bases clipped from V and 7 bases from J, the junction kept 6 bases outside the gene matches. CDR3 length: 13 residues. In DNA form, the CDR3 reads TGTGCCAGTAGTTCACAGGGGGCGCAGGAGCAGTACTTC. As protein: CASSSQGAQEQYF. The complete variable domain, with remaining parts taken from reference TRBV19 and TRBJ2-7, reads DGGITQSPKYLFRKEGQNVTLSCEQNLNHDAMYWYRQDPGQGLRLIYYSQIVNDFQKGDIAEGYSVSREKKESFPLTVTSAQKNPTAFYLCASSSQGAQEQYFGPGTRLTVT.

This clonotype was recorded a few times. The chain recombines TRBV6-5 with TRBJ2-2, with D tentatively TRBD1 (6 bases). The CDR3 length is 16 residues. V dropped 0 bases and J dropped 7 bases, with 15 bases sitting between them. The V gene's germline CDR1 is MNHEY and CDR2 SVGAGI. CDR3 in DNA: TGTGCCAGCAGTTACTCGCTTCCCGGGACAATCGGGGAGCTGTTTTTT. Translated, it gives CASSYSLPGTIGELFF.

The table lists this clonotype with a few counts. The V and J genes are TRBV20-1 and TRBJ2-2; TRBD2 matches 9 bases. CDR1 is DFQATT and CDR2 is SNEGSKA in the germline V gene (reference sequence). This CDR3 comprises 15 residues. The V segment lost 6 bases and the J segment 4 bases; nucleotides outside the gene matches: 9. The CDR3 nucleotides read TGCAGTGCCGGGGGTAGCGGGAGAGGCACCGGGGAGCTGTTTTTT. It translates to CSAGGSGRGTGELFF.

Many counts were recorded for this clonotype. V gene TRBV7-2 combines with J gene TRBJ2-7; D tentatively fits TRBD1 or TRBD2 (7 bases each). In germline, CDR1 is SGHTA, CDR2 FQGNSA. The CDR3 runs to 14 residues. Trimming took off 5 bases at V and 3 bases at J, with 14 bases between the two ends. CDR3 coding DNA: TGTGCCAGCAGCGGGGGGGACAGTCACTACGAGCAGTACTTC. It specifies CASSGGDSHYEQYF.

Details on this clonotype: This may stem from a read error, because a much larger clone lies one nucleotide away. V usage is TRBV6-1 and J usage is TRBJ1-1, with a possible D match to TRBD1 (6 bases). This CDR3 is 15 amino acids long. Germline values: CDR1 MNHNS, CDR2 SASEGT. In nucleotides, the CDR3 is TGTGCCAGCAGGCTCACAGGGCCTTGGCGCACTGAAGCTTCCTTT. The encoded protein is CASRLTGPWRTEASF.

This clonotype was counted once. The V gene is TRBV6-2 or TRBV6-3, the J gene TRBJ2-3; 14 bases agree with TRBD2. The germline V gene has CDR1 MNHEY and CDR2 SVGEGT. This CDR3 has 16 residues. Trimming removed 5 bases from V and 5 bases from J; junction bases left unmatched: 6. CDR3 sequence (DNA): TGTGCCAGCAGTGCGACTAGCGGGAGGGCCGTAGATACGCAGTATTTT. Translated, it gives CASSATSGRAVDTQYF.

Points on this clonotype: A read error may be the cause here, since a much bigger clone is one base away. The conserved phenylalanine or tryptophan is not found at the CDR3 terminus, so this likely reflects a read error. V gene TRBV5-1 combines with J gene TRBJ2-3; a possible D gene is TRBD1 (6 bases). CDR1 is SGHRS, CDR2 YFSETQ, per germline. The CDR3 consists of 14 residues. Trimming removed 0 bases from V and 4 bases from J, with 9 bases in between. CDR3 loop: CASSLGGHADTQYL. The CDR3 nucleotides are TGCGCCAGCAGCTTGGGGGGACACGCAGATACGCAGTATCTT.

This clonotype was seen repeatedly, ten times or more. The chain carries TRBV5-1 and TRBJ2-3; D perhaps matches TRBD2 (6 bases). This CDR3 is built from 16 residues. Trimming left V 4 bases short and J 1 base short, with 16 bases between. The germline CDR1 and CDR2 sequences are SGHRS and YFSETQ. The DNA for the CDR3 is TGCGCCAGCAGCCCGGGCGGGGCTAGCGGCACAGATACGCAGTATTTT. It codes for CASSPGGASGTDTQYF. Full variable domain (missing parts from reference TRBV5-1 and TRBJ2-3): KAGVTQTPRYLIKTRGQQVTLSCSPISGHRSVSWYQQTPGQGLQFLFEYFSETQRNKGNFPGRFSGRQFSNSRSEMNVSTLELGDSALYLCASSPGGASGTDTQYFGPGTRLTVL.

Worth noting for this clonotype: A much more abundant neighbour one base away suggests this may be a read error. The gene calls are TRBV18 and TRBJ2-5; D is ambiguous. This CDR3 has 12 amino acids. Germline V lookup: CDR1 KGHSH, CDR2 LQKENI. The DNA for the CDR3 is TGTGCCAGCTCACCAGCTAAAGAGGCCCAGTACTTC. Translated: CASSPAKEAQYF.

Ten or more counts support this clonotype. This rearrangement joins TRBV30 to TRBJ1-2, with TRBD1 identical over 7 bases. The germline V gene has CDR1 GTSNPN and CDR2 SVGIG (reference sequence). This CDR3 contains 12 residues. V shed 3 bases, J shed 5 bases, and the junction held 3 bases outside the gene matches. The CDR3 protein is CAWSPQGYGYTF. CDR3 DNA sequence: TGTGCCTGGAGCCCACAGGGGTATGGCTACACCTTC.

J is TRBJ2-1 and V is TRBV3-1; TRBD2 matches 13 bases. CDR1 and CDR2 (germline): LGHDT, YNNKEL (reference sequence). V shed 7 bases and J 0 bases; nucleotides not matched to a gene: 3. The CDR3 totals 16 residues. CDR3 in amino acids: CASTGLAGPSYNEQFF. The CDR3 DNA follows: TGTGCCAGCACGGGACTAGCGGGACCCTCCTACAATGAGCAGTTCTTC.

This clonotype has just a few counts. The chain links TRBV28 to TRBJ1-5; no firm D call. Trimming shortened V by 5 bases and J by 0 bases, and 11 bases separated the two germline ends. The CDR3 length is 15 residues. From germline, CDR1 is MDHEN and CDR2 SYDVKM. CDR3: CASSHLGNSNQPQHF. The CDR3 DNA reads TGTGCCAGCAGTCACCTGGGGAATAGCAATCAGCCCCAGCATTTT. The full variable domain, in which reference TRBV28 and TRBJ1-5 provide the parts outside the CDR3, is DVKVTQSSRYLVKRTGEKVFLECVQDMDHENMFWYRQDPGLGLRLIYFSYDVKMKEKGDIPEGYSVSREKKERFSLILESASTNQTSMYLCASSHLGNSNQPQHFGDGTRLSIL.

In its sample, this clonotype was seen a few times. This sequence joins TRBV20-1 and TRBJ1-5; 9 positions match TRBD1. The CDR3 is 17 residues long. Unmatched junction bases numbered 13, after V lost 5 bases and J lost 2 bases. CDR1 DFQATT and CDR2 SNEGSKA come from the germline V gene (reference sequence). The CDR3: CSAGPGQGVVGNQPQHF. CDR3 DNA: TGCAGTGCTGGTCCGGGACAGGGTGTGGTAGGCAATCAGCCCCAGCATTTT.

This clonotype was observed at least ten times. The chain joins TRBV11-2 to TRBJ1-5; D is perhaps TRBD1 (5 bases). V lost 5 bases and J 5 bases, leaving 10 bases between the germline ends. There are 13 residues in the CDR3. CDR1 and CDR2 (germline): SGHAT, FQNNGV. CDR3 region: CASSQTGDQPQHF. CDR3 DNA: TGTGCCAGCAGCCAGACGGGGGATCAGCCCCAGCATTTT.

The rearrangement uses TRBV9 and TRBJ2-5; weak D call: TRBD2 (5 bases). Trimming removed 0 bases at V and 5 bases at J, with 14 bases between. Per germline, CDR1 SGDLS and CDR2 YYNGEE. This CDR3 contains 15 residues. The CDR3 DNA sequence: TGTGCCAGCAGCGTAGGCCCGACGAGGGCTGAGACCCAGTACTTC. This encodes CASSVGPTRAETQYF.

Turning to this clonotype: A read error may be the cause here, since a much bigger clone is one base away. The CDR3 DNA reads as TGCAGTGCTACAGGCAGCAGCCAAGAGACCCAGTACTTC. Translating it yields CSATGSSQETQYF. V usage is TRBV20-1 and J usage is TRBJ2-5, with D hard to call. The CDR3 sequence is 13 residues long. From germline, CDR1 is DFQATT and CDR2 SNEGSKA (reference sequence). Trimming shortened V by 4 bases and J by 1 base, and 10 bases separated the two germline ends.

This clonotype appeared a few times. The rearrangement joins TRBV28 to TRBJ1-2; 7 bases align to TRBD1. This CDR3 has 13 residues. Germline loops: CDR1 MDHEN, CDR2 SYDVKM. Trimming removed 3 bases from V and 4 bases from J; junction bases left unmatched: 2. The CDR3 DNA reads as TGTGCCAGCAGTTTGGGACAGTCCTATGGCTACACCTTC. It codes for CASSLGQSYGYTF.

This clonotype has at least ten counts. This sequence joins TRBV3-1 and TRBJ2-5, with TRBD1 matching 7 bases. Germline trimming cut 3 bases from V and 2 bases from J; bases unmatched to any gene: 6. Germline V gene lookup returns CDR1 LGHDT and CDR2 YNNKEL (reference sequence). This CDR3 comprises 15 residues. The CDR3 nucleotides are TGTGCCAGCAGCCACCCCGGGACAGTGCAAGAGACCCAGTACTTC. Encoded protein: CASSHPGTVQETQYF.

This chain connects TRBV11-2 to TRBJ2-2, with 8 bases matching TRBD2. The germline V gene has CDR1 SGHAT and CDR2 FQNNGV. The length of the CDR3 is 17 residues. V dropped 5 bases and J dropped 0; count of bases not matched to a gene: 8. CDR3 region: CASSPSGGGTNTGELFF. Here the CDR3 DNA reads TGTGCCAGCAGCCCTTCGGGGGGGGGGACGAACACCGGGGAGCTGTTTTTT.

This clonotype came up a few times. The chain uses TRBV30 and TRBJ2-3; the D is unclear. This CDR3 is 12 amino acids long. With 5 bases removed from V and 6 bases from J, the gap between germline ends came to 12 bases. Germline CDR1 reads GTSNPN; CDR2 reads SVGIG (reference sequence). The CDR3 reads CAWLRVWDTQYF. The CDR3 region has the DNA TGTGCCTGGCTAAGGGTTTGGGATACGCAGTATTTT. The full variable domain, completed using reference TRBV30 and TRBJ2-3, is SQTIHQWPATLVQPVGSPLSLECTVEGTSNPNLYWYRQAAGRGLQLLFYSVGIGQISSEVPQNLSASRPQDRQFILSSKKLLLSDSGFYLCAWLRVWDTQYFGPGTRLTVL.

This clonotype was recorded at least ten times. J is TRBJ2-4 and V is TRBV30; perhaps TRBD2 as D (6 bases). The CDR3 consists of 13 residues. The V gene lost 0 bases and the J gene lost 9 bases, with 12 bases spanning the gap. Germline V CDR1 and CDR2: GTSNPN, SVGIG (reference sequence). The CDR3 loop is CAWSVQAGGIQYF. CDR3 bases: TGTGCCTGGAGTGTTCAGGCCGGGGGCATTCAGTACTTC.

The chain links TRBV27 to TRBJ2-7; D may correspond to TRBD1 or TRBD2 (6 bases each). V dropped 8 bases and J dropped 2 bases, with 16 bases sitting between them. The CDR3 contains 14 residues. CDR1 MNHEY and CDR2 SMNVEV come from the germline V gene (reference sequence). CDR3 protein: CASRRDTLAYEQYF. CDR3 coding DNA: TGTGCCAGCCGGAGGGACACTCTAGCCTACGAGCAGTACTTC.